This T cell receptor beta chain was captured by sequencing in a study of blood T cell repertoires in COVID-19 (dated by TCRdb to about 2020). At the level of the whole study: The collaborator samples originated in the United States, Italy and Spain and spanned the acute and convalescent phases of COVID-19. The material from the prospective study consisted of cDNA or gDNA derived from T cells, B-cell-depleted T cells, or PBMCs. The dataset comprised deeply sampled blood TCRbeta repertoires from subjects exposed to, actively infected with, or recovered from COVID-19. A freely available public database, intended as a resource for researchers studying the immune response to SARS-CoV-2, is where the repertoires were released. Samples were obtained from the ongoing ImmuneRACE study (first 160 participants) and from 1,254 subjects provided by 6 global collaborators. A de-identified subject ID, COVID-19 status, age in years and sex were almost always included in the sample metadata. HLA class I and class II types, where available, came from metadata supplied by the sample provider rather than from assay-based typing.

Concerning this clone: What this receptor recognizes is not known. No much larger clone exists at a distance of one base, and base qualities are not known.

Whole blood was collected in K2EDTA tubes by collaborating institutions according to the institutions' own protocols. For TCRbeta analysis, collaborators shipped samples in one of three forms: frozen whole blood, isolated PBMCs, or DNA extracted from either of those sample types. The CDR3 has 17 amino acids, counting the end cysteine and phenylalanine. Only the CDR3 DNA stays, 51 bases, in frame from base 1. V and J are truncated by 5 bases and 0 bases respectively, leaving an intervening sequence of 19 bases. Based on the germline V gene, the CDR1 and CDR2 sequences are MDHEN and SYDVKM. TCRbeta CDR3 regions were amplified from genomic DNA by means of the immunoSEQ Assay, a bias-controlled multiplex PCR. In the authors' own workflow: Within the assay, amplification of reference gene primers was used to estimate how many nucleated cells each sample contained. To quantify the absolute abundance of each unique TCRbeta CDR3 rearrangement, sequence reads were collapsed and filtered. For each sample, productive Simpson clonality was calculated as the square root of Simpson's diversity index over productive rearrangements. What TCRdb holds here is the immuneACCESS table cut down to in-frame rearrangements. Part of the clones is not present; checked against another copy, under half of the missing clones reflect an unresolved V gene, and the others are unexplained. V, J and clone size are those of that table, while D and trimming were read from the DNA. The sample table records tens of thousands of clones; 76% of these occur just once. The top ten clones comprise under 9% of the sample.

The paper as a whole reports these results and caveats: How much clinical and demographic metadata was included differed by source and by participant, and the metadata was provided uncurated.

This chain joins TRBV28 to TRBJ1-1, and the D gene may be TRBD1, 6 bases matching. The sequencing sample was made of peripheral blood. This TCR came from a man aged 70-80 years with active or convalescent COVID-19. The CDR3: CASSGLQGGGVNTEAFF. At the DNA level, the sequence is TGTGCCAGCAGTGGGTTACAGGGCGGGGGGGTGAACACTGAAGCTTTCTTT.